Below are 18 T cell receptor beta chains sequenced from a single sample in a study of blood T cell repertoires in COVID-19. The assay was immunoSEQ multiplex PCR, and TCRdb's table has in-frame clones only and misses some. Among about 200,000 clones listed, roughly four fifths were seen once. The sample taken for sequencing was PBMCs or T cells enriched from blood (not recorded which). These receptors originate from a middle-aged man who had recovered from COVID-19.

The chain joins TRBV5-1 to TRBJ1-2; unclear D gene. This CDR3 is built from 13 residues. With 4 bases removed from V and 3 bases from J, the gap between germline ends came to 10 bases. Germline lookup yields CDR1 SGHRS and CDR2 YFSETQ. The CDR3 loop is CASSVQVDYGYTF. CDR3 DNA: TGCGCCAGCAGCGTCCAGGTGGACTATGGCTACACCTTC.

V usage is TRBV9 and J usage is TRBJ1-6; maybe TRBD1 (5 bases). Trimming stripped 4 bases from V and 7 bases from J, with 18 bases between. The CDR3 consists of 16 residues. Germline-derived CDR1 and CDR2 are SGDLS and YYNGEE. CDR3 in amino acids: CASSPGRGSGNSPLHF. The CDR3 region has the DNA TGTGCCAGCAGCCCGGGGAGGGGAAGTGGGAATTCACCCCTCCACTTT.

This clone was picked up one time. The CDR3 loop reads CASSPHPQGEGYTF. The DNA for the CDR3 is TGTGCCAGCAGTCCCCACCCCCAGGGGGAGGGCTACACCTTC. This chain uses TRBV6-5 with TRBJ1-2; 7 positions match TRBD1. Germline V lookup: CDR1 MNHEY, CDR2 SVGAGI. The CDR3 totals 14 residues. Trimming took 5 bases from V and 8 from J; bases not matched to a gene: 11.

This clone was observed a few times. It is unclear where the CDR3 begins or ends on the DNA, so no DNA is shown, and the CDR3 is as TCRdb lists it. The chain uses TRBV19 and TRBJ2-1; no DNA check was done on the table's D call, TRBD2. The CDR3 region is 14 residues in length, termini included. Germline values: CDR1 LNHDA, CDR2 SQIVND (reference sequence). The CDR3 region is CASSIVGSGIGPFF.

The chain recombines TRBV5-1 with TRBJ2-7; 8 bases match TRBD2. Germline lookup yields CDR1 SGHRS and CDR2 YFSETQ. This CDR3 is built from 15 residues. V dropped 6 bases and J dropped 5; count of bases not matched to a gene: 13. In DNA form, the CDR3 reads TGCGCCAGCACTTCACTGGGGGTAGCGGGGAACGAGCAGTACTTC. Protein: CASTSLGVAGNEQYF.

The rearrangement links TRBV11-2 to TRBJ1-1, with D unclear. Per germline, CDR1 SGHAT and CDR2 FQNNGV. V lost 3 bases, J lost 2 bases, and 13 bases lay in between. The CDR3 is 15 amino acids. The CDR3 here is CASSLTGAGNTEAFF. CDR3 DNA: TGTGCCAGCAGCTTGACGGGAGCGGGAAACACTGAAGCTTTCTTT. The variable domain in full, with the rest retrieved from reference TRBV11-2 and TRBJ1-1, is EAGVAQSPRYKIIEKRQSVAFWCNPISGHATLYWYQQILGQGPKLLIQFQNNGVVDDSQLPKDRFSAERLKGVDSTLKIQPAKLEDSAVYLCASSLTGAGNTEAFFGQGTRLTVV.

The chain uses TRBV9 and TRBJ1-2; D remains ambiguous. This CDR3 contains 15 residues. V lost 0 bases and J lost 4, with 13 bases in between. Germline CDR1 reads SGDLS; CDR2 reads YYNGEE. The CDR3 DNA reads TGTGCCAGCAGCGTAGGATATACGGGAGTCTATGGCTACACCTTC. Amino acid sequence: CASSVGYTGVYGYTF.

Only one count was recorded for this clone. Other DNA sequences in the same sample also yield this CDR3. This chain uses TRBV14 with TRBJ2-7; the match to TRBD1 covers 8 bases. The length of the CDR3 is 14 residues. The germline gives CDR1 SGHDN, CDR2 FVKESK. V was pared by 0 bases and J by 4 bases, with 2 bases of the junction left unmatched. The DNA for the CDR3 is TGTGCCAGCAGCCAAGACAGGGGGCTATACGAGCAGTACTTC. Translated, it gives CASSQDRGLYEQYF. Variable domain in full (rest from reference TRBV14 and TRBJ2-7): EAGVTQFPSHSVIEKGQTVTLRCDPISGHDNLYWYRRVMGKEIKFLLHFVKESKQDESGMPNNRFLAERTGGTYSTLKVQPAELEDSGVYFCASSQDRGLYEQYFGPGTRLTVT.

This chain joins TRBV6-5 and TRBJ1-2; D may be TRBD1 (6 bases). CDR1 and CDR2 (germline): MNHEY, SVGAGI. The ends were cut back, 5 bases at V and 8 bases at J, with 12 bases in the middle. This CDR3 is built from 12 residues. The CDR3 spells CASSQHREGYTF. The CDR3 DNA reads TGTGCCAGCAGTCAGCACAGGGAGGGCTACACCTTC.

This chain connects TRBV11-3 to TRBJ2-1; D may be TRBD1 (6 bases). Germline CDR1 and CDR2: SGHNT and YENEEA. V was shortened by 4 bases and J by 9 bases, with 16 bases between the two germline ends. CDR3 length: 14 residues. The CDR3 sequence is CASSSGPQGPEQFF. CDR3 nucleotide sequence: TGTGCCAGCAGCTCCGGACCTCAGGGGCCTGAGCAGTTCTTC. The full variable domain, its missing parts supplied by reference TRBV11-3 and TRBJ2-1, is EAGVVQSPRYKIIEKKQPVAFWCNPISGHNTLYWYLQNLGQGPELLIRYENEEAVDDSQLPKDRFSAERLKGVDSTLKIQPAELGDSAVYLCASSSGPQGPEQFFGPGTRLTVL.

The sample holds one count of this clone. This chain links TRBV28 with TRBJ2-5; 7 bases are a match to TRBD2. The CDR3 length is 13 residues. The V segment lost 2 bases and the J segment 7 bases; nucleotides outside the gene matches: 4. CDR1 is MDHEN and CDR2 is SYDVKM in the germline V gene. CDR3 region: CASSLTERGTQYF. The CDR3 coding sequence is TGTGCCAGCAGTTTAACCGAGCGGGGGACCCAGTACTTC.

V gene TRBV7-2 combines with J gene TRBJ1-6; TRBD1 matches 8 bases. V was clipped by 3 bases and J by 7 bases; unmatched bases: 5. Germline V gene lookup returns CDR1 SGHTA and CDR2 FQGNSA. The CDR3 loop spans 15 amino acids. The CDR3 here is CASSLPTGANSPLHF. In DNA, the CDR3 is TGTGCCAGCAGCTTGCCGACAGGGGCAAATTCACCCCTCCACTTT.

This clone was detected only a few times. The rearrangement links TRBV19 to TRBJ2-1; 8 nucleotides agree with TRBD2. This CDR3 has 15 residues. Germline V gives CDR1 LNHDA, CDR2 SQIVND (reference sequence). The junction had 3 bases not matched to a gene; V was cut back by 4 bases and J by 1 base. The CDR3 sequence is CASSTTSGSYNEQFF. The DNA for the CDR3 is TGTGCCAGTAGTACTACTAGCGGATCCTACAATGAGCAGTTCTTC.

V and J are TRBV13 and TRBJ2-1; 8 bases line up with TRBD1. The CDR3 spans 14 residues. Per the germline V gene, CDR1 is PRHDT and CDR2 is FYEKMQ (reference sequence). Trimming at V came to 2 bases and at J to 8 bases, leaving 5 bases not matched to a gene. CDR3 region: CASSLWTGSDEQFF. DNA of the CDR3: TGTGCCAGCAGCTTATGGACAGGGAGCGATGAGCAGTTCTTC.

This chain uses TRBV18 with TRBJ1-3, with 9 bases that match TRBD1. The V gene end was trimmed by 4 bases and the J gene end by 4 bases; junction bases not matched to a gene: 5. Germline CDR1 KGHSH, CDR2 LQKENI. This CDR3 is 15 amino acids long. The DNA for the CDR3 is TGTGCCAGCTCACTTACGGGACAGGGAGGAAACACCATATATTTT. Translating it yields CASSLTGQGGNTIYF.

The CDR3 reads CASRRGTEGVTQYF. The DNA for the CDR3 is TGTGCCAGCAGAAGGGGGACAGAGGGGGTTACGCAGTATTTT. The chain employs TRBV2 and TRBJ2-3; 7 bases line up with TRBD1. With 6 bases clipped from V and 8 bases from J, the junction kept 11 bases outside the gene matches. The CDR3 sequence is 14 residues long. CDR1 and CDR2 (germline): SNHLY, FYNNEI.

The chain links TRBV7-9 to TRBJ2-4; weak D call: TRBD1 (5 bases). This CDR3 comprises 17 residues. Germline-derived CDR1 and CDR2 are SEHNR and FQNEAQ (reference sequence). Trimming pared 0 bases from V and 0 bases from J, leaving 12 bases between. CDR3 in amino acids: CASSLAQGSLAKNIQYF. The CDR3 DNA is TGTGCCAGCAGCTTAGCGCAGGGATCTCTAGCCAAAAACATTCAGTACTTC.

J is TRBJ2-7 and V is TRBV19, with 7 bases that match TRBD2. The V gene end was trimmed by 2 bases and the J gene end by 1 base; junction bases not matched to a gene: 8. CDR3 length equals 16 residues. The germline V gene encodes CDR1 LNHDA and CDR2 SQIVND (reference sequence). CDR3 coding DNA: TGTGCCAGTAGTATACGACCGGGCGGGAGTTCCTACGAGCAGTACTTC. This translates into CASSIRPGGSSYEQYF. The complete variable domain, with remaining parts taken from reference TRBV19 and TRBJ2-7, reads DGGITQSPKYLFRKEGQNVTLSCEQNLNHDAMYWYRQDPGQGLRLIYYSQIVNDFQKGDIAEGYSVSREKKESFPLTVTSAQKNPTAFYLCASSIRPGGSSYEQYFGPGTRLTVT.